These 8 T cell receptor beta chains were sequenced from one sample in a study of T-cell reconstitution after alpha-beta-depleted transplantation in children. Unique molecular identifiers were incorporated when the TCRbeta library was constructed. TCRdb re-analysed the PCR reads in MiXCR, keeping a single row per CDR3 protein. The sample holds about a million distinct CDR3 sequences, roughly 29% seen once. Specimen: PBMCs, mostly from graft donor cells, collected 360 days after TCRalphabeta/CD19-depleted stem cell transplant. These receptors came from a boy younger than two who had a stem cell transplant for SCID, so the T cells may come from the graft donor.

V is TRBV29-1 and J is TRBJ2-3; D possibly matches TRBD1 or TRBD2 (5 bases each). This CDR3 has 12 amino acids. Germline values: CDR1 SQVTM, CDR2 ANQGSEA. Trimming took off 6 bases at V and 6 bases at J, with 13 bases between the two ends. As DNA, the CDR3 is TGCAGCGTAAGGGGTGGAGGCGATACGCAGTATTTT. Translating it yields CSVRGGGDTQYF.

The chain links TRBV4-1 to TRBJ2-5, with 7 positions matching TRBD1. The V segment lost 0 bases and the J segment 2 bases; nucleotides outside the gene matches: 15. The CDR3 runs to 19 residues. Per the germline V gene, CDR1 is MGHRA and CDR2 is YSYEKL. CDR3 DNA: TGCGCCAGCAGCCAAGATCAGGGACAGTCCCAACTCGCTCAAGAGACCCAGTACTTC. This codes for CASSQDQGQSQLAQETQYF.

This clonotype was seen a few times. The CDR3 protein is CASTLIGEPGELFF. The CDR3 DNA is TGTGCCAGCACCCTAATAGGGGAACCGGGGGAGCTGTTTTTT. V gene TRBV28 combines with J gene TRBJ2-2; D is perhaps TRBD1 (5 bases). Trimming removed 7 bases from V and 8 bases from J, with 17 bases in between. Germline values: CDR1 MDHEN, CDR2 SYDVKM. This CDR3 is 14 amino acids long. Combining the CDR3 with reference TRBV28 and TRBJ2-2 gives the whole variable domain DVKVTQSSRYLVKRTGEKVFLECVQDMDHENMFWYRQDPGLGLRLIYFSYDVKMKEKGDIPEGYSVSREKKERFSLILESASTNQTSMYLCASTLIGEPGELFFGEGSRLTVL.

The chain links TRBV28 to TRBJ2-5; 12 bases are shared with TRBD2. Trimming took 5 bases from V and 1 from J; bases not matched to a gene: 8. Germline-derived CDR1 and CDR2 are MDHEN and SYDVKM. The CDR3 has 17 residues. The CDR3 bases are TGTGCCAGCAGTCTGCCCGAACTAGCGGGGGGCCAAGAGACCCAGTACTTC. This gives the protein CASSLPELAGGQETQYF.

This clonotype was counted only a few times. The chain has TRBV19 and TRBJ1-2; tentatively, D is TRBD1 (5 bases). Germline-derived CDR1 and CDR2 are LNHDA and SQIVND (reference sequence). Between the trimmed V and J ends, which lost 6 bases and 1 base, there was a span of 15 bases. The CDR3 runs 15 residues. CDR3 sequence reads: CASSLRHGGNYGYTF. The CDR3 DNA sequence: TGTGCCAGTAGCCTCAGACACGGGGGTAACTATGGCTACACCTTC.

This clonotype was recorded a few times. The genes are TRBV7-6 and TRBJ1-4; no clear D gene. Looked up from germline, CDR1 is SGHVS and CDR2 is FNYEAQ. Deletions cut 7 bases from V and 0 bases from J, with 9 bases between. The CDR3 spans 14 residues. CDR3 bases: TGTGCCAGCACCCTATCCCCAACTAATGAAAAACTGTTTTTT. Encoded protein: CASTLSPTNEKLFF.

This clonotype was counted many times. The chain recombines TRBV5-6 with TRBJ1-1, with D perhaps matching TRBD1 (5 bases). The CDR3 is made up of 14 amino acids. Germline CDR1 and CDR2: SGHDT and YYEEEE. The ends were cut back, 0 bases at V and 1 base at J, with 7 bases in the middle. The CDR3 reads CASSLGGTNTEAFF. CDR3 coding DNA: TGTGCCAGCAGCTTGGGGGGCACGAACACTGAAGCTTTCTTT.

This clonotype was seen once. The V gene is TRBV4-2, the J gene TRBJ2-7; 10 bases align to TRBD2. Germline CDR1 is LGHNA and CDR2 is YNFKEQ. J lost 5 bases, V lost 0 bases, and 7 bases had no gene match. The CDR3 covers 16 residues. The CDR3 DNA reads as TGTGCCAGCAGCCAAGAAATCGGAGGGACTAGCGACGAGCAGTACTTC. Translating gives CASSQEIGGTSDEQYF.